This T cell receptor beta chain was found in a study of OX40 agonist ivuxolimab in advanced cancers. Study as a whole: The drug used for patients, ivuxolimab, was an agonistic anti-OX40 (CD134) antibody.

The table came from immunoSEQ multiplex PCR; TCRdb's copy has only in-frame clones and leaves some out. The sample yields 45,000 to 65,000 clones, less than 90% seen once. The CDR3 loop spans 15 amino acids. Deletions cut 1 base from V and 2 bases from J, with 9 bases between. Germline-derived CDR1 and CDR2 are SSHAT and FNYEAQ (reference sequence). It was autoimmune disease history or systemic immunosuppression that excluded patients. The sample here was CD4+ or CD8+ T cells sorted from blood, taken in a trial of the OX40 agonist ivuxolimab. The receptor's source is an adult with an advanced solid tumor such as melanoma, head and neck, liver or kidney cancer. V gene TRBV7-7 combines with J gene TRBJ2-1, with D perhaps matching TRBD2 (6 bases). CDR3 region: CASSLVGGTYNEQFF. CDR3 DNA sequence: TGTGCCAGCAGCTTAGTGGGCGGGACCTACAATGAGCAGTTCTTC. The full variable domain, with the rest looked up from reference TRBV7-7 and TRBJ2-1, is GAGVSQSPRYKVTKRGQDVTLRCDPISSHATLYWYQQALGQGPEFLTYFNYEAQPDKSGLPSDRFSAERPEGSISTLTIQRTEQRDSAMYRCASSLVGGTYNEQFFGPGTRLTVL.